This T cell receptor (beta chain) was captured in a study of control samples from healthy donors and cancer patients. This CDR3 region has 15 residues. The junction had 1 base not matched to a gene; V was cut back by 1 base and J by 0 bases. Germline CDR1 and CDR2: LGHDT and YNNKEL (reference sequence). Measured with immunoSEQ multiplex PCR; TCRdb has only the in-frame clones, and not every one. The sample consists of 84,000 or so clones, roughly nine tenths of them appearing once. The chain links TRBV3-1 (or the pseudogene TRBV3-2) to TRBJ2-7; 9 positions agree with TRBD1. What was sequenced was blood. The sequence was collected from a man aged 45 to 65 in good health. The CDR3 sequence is CASSQGTGVSYEQYF. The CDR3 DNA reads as TGTGCCAGCAGCCAAGGGACAGGGGTCTCCTACGAGCAGTACTTC.